A single sample gave rise to the 15 T cell receptor beta chains below, sequenced in a study of OX40 agonist ivuxolimab in advanced cancers. Clones were read by immunoSEQ multiplex PCR, and TCRdb kept only the in-frame ones, dropping some. The sample records roughly 64,000 clones, around 84% being singletons. The sequencing used CD4+ or CD8+ T cells sorted from blood, collected in a trial of the OX40 agonist ivuxolimab. The receptors shown here come from an adult with an advanced solid tumor such as melanoma, head and neck, liver or kidney cancer.

V is TRBV6-5 and J is TRBJ1-3, with 8 nucleotides matching TRBD1. The CDR3 sequence is 14 residues long. The V segment lost 6 bases and the J segment 2 bases; nucleotides outside the gene matches: 3. Germline-derived CDR1 and CDR2 are MNHEY and SVGAGI. DNA of the CDR3: TGTGCCAGCAGCTGGACAGGGACTGGAAACACCATATATTTT. Protein: CASSWTGTGNTIYF.

The sample holds one count of this clone. The V and J genes are TRBV5-1 and TRBJ2-3; either TRBD1 or TRBD2 may supply D (5 bases each). This CDR3 is 17 amino acids long. Germline V gives CDR1 SGHRS, CDR2 YFSETQ. The V gene lost 0 bases and the J gene lost 2 bases, with 16 bases spanning the gap. CDR3 sequence (DNA): TGCGCCAGCAGCTTGGCGCCCGGGGCAGGCCCCACAGATACGCAGTATTTT. It encodes CASSLAPGAGPTDTQYF.

The V gene is TRBV19, the J gene TRBJ2-2, with a possible D match to TRBD1 (5 bases). Germline lookup yields CDR1 LNHDA and CDR2 SQIVND (reference sequence). V was cut by 7 bases and J by 0 bases, with 15 bases left in between. The CDR3 totals 16 residues. The DNA for the CDR3 is TGTGCCAGTACCCCCACAGGACGGGCGAACACCGGGGAGCTGTTTTTT. Its protein product is CASTPTGRANTGELFF.

The V call is TRBV11-3, the J call TRBJ2-5; 14 bases agree with TRBD2. Germline CDR1 is SGHNT and CDR2 is YENEEA. Trimming took 5 bases from V and 3 from J; bases not matched to a gene: 5. There are 16 residues in the CDR3. The CDR3 reads CASSRGLAGEEETQYF. The CDR3 DNA sequence: TGTGCCAGCAGCCGGGGACTAGCGGGAGAAGAAGAGACCCAGTACTTC.

V gene TRBV4-3 combines with J gene TRBJ1-3; TRBD1 agrees at 9 bases. CDR1 LGHNA and CDR2 YSLEER come from the germline V gene. The CDR3 loop spans 18 amino acids. V lost 0 bases, J lost 7 bases, and 13 bases stayed unmatched. CDR3 nucleotides: TGCGCCAGCAGCCAAGATCCAATACAGGGGGCGAATTGGAACACCATATATTTT. As protein: CASSQDPIQGANWNTIYF.

The chain carries TRBV11-3 and TRBJ2-7; D call uncertain. The CDR3 runs 13 residues. Germline loops: CDR1 SGHNT, CDR2 YENEEA. The V and J ends lost 5 bases and 2 bases respectively, with 10 bases between them. The CDR3 nucleotides read TGTGCCAGCAGCCCCCGCACTACCTACGAGCAGTACTTC. Encoded protein: CASSPRTTYEQYF.

The CDR3, as DNA: TGTGCCAGCAGTGTACAGAGTATGAACACTGAAGCTTTCTTT. As protein: CASSVQSMNTEAFF. The rearrangement joins TRBV6-1 to TRBJ1-1; D unresolved. V was shortened by 4 bases and J by 0 bases, with 9 bases between the two germline ends. This CDR3 comprises 14 residues. The V gene's germline CDR1 is MNHNS and CDR2 SASEGT.

V is TRBV19 and J is TRBJ2-7, with 10 bases that match TRBD2. Per germline, CDR1 LNHDA and CDR2 SQIVND (reference sequence). V dropped 3 bases and J dropped 0; count of bases not matched to a gene: 8. The CDR3 runs 17 residues. CDR3 sequence (DNA): TGTGCCAGTAGTATTGAGGGAACTAGCGGGGTCTCCTACGAGCAGTACTTC. Protein product: CASSIEGTSGVSYEQYF.

V gene TRBV5-1 combines with J gene TRBJ2-7, with TRBD1 identical over 9 bases. The CDR3 consists of 12 residues. With 3 bases clipped from V and 7 bases from J, the junction kept 2 bases outside the gene matches. Germline V gene sequence: CDR1 SGHRS, CDR2 YFSETQ. The CDR3 nucleotides are TGCGCCAGCAGCTCGACAGGGGGGGAGCAGTACTTC. This gives the protein CASSSTGGEQYF.

The rearrangement joins TRBV18 to TRBJ2-3, with TRBD1 matching over 11 bases. The ends lost 5 bases at V and 5 bases at J; junction bases unmatched: 12. This CDR3 is built from 17 residues. The germline V gene has CDR1 KGHSH and CDR2 LQKENI. The CDR3 region is CASSSQRRTGGLDTQYF. The DNA of the CDR3 is TGTGCCAGCTCATCCCAAAGACGGACAGGGGGCTTAGATACGCAGTATTTT.

The V call is TRBV14, the J call TRBJ2-2; D remains ambiguous. Per germline, CDR1 SGHDN and CDR2 FVKESK. The CDR3 has 14 amino acids. V lost 4 bases, J lost 4 bases, and 10 bases lay in between. The CDR3 spells CASSLRWGTGELFF. The CDR3 bases are TGTGCCAGCAGCCTCCGGTGGGGCACCGGGGAGCTGTTTTTT.

The chain uses TRBV7-2 and TRBJ2-1; D may correspond to TRBD1 or TRBD2 (6 bases each). Between the trimmed V and J ends, which lost 5 bases and 7 bases, there was a span of 21 bases. There are 16 residues in the CDR3. Germline V lookup: CDR1 SGHTA, CDR2 FQGNSA. DNA for the CDR3: TGTGCCAGCAGCCGCGAGGGGGGAGTAAGTTGGAATGAGCAGTTCTTC. Its protein is CASSREGGVSWNEQFF.

This sequence joins TRBV5-5 and TRBJ2-6; TRBD2 matches 16 bases. This CDR3 has 20 residues. J lost 4 bases, V lost 3 bases, and 10 bases had no gene match. The germline CDR1 and CDR2 sequences are SGHKS and YYEKEE (reference sequence). The DNA for the CDR3 is TGTGCCAGCAGCTCCTTCGGGACTAGCGGGAGGGCCTCCGGGGCCAACGTCCTGACTTTC. This encodes CASSSFGTSGRASGANVLTF.

The rearrangement uses TRBV7-3 and TRBJ2-7; D might be TRBD1 (6 bases). CDR3 length: 15 amino acids. In germline, CDR1 is SGHTA, CDR2 FQGTGA. The V end was cut by 5 bases, the J end by 2 bases, with 16 bases between. The DNA for the CDR3 is TGTGCCAGCAGCCGATTGGGACAACGGGCCTACGAGCAGTACTTC. Protein sequence: CASSRLGQRAYEQYF.

The V and J genes are TRBV15 and TRBJ2-2; no definite D call. CDR1 is LNHNV and CDR2 is YYDKDF in the germline V gene (reference sequence). The CDR3 totals 13 residues. The V gene lost 3 bases and the J gene lost 4 bases, with 6 bases spanning the gap. CDR3 protein: CATSRGFTGELFF. In DNA, the CDR3 is TGTGCCACCAGCAGGGGGTTCACCGGGGAGCTGTTTTTT.